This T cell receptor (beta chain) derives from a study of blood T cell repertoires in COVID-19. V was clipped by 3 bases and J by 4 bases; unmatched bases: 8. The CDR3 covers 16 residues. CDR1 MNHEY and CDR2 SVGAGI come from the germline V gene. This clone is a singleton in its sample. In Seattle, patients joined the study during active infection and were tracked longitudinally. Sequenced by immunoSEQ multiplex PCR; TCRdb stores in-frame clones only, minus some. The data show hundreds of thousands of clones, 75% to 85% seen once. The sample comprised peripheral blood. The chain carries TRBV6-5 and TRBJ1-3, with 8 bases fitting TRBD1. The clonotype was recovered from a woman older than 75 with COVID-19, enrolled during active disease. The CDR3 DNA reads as TGTGCCAGCAGTTATGACATGACAGGGGTCGGAAACACCATATATTTT. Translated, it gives CASSYDMTGVGNTIYF.